This T cell receptor beta chain was observed in a study of regulatory T cells in long-lasting Graves disease. Study observations and caveats: Persistent Graves' patients showed reduced TCR diversity versus newly diagnosed patients.

To make TCR beta libraries, researchers used iRepertoire HTBI primers and Arm-PCR of CDR3 regions. A single record per CDR3 protein comes from TCRdb applying MiXCR to the multiplex PCR reads. Counted here are about 290,000 distinct CDR3 sequences, roughly a fifth occurring once; the ten biggest clones make up roughly 50%. This clonotype has just a few counts. Its matching antigen is unknown. Time point in this sample: persistent/refractory GD, antithyroid drugs over 5 years with positive TRAb. The authors made the TCR library using RNA they extracted from PBMCs. The source was peripheral blood mononuclear cells (PBMCs), collected when the disease was refractory, from a patient treated with antithyroid drugs. The TCR sequence derives from a female donor with Graves disease.

Written as DNA, the CDR3 is TGTGCCAGCAGCCTGGACATCTCCTACGAGCAGTACTTC. Translating it yields CASSLDISYEQYF. The chain couples TRBV28 to TRBJ2-7, with D possibly being TRBD1 (5 bases). V lost 6 bases and J lost 0, with 9 bases in between. The germline gives CDR1 MDHEN, CDR2 SYDVKM. The CDR3 is made up of 13 amino acids.